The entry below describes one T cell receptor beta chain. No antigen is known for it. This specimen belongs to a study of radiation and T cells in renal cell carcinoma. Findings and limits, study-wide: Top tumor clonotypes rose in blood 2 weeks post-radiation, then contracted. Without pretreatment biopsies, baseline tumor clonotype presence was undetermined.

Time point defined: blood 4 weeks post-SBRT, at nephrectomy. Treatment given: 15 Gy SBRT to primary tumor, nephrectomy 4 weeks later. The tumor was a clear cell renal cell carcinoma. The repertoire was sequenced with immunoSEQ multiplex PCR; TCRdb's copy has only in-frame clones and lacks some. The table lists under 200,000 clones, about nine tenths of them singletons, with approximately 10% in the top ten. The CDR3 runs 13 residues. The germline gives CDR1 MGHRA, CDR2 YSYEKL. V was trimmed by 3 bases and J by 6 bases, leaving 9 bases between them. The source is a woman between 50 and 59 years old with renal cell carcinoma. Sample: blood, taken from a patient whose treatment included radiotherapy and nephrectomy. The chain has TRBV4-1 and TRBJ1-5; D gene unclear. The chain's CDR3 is CASSQSPAQPQHF. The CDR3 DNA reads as TGCGCCAGCAGCCAGTCCCCGGCTCAGCCCCAGCATTTT.